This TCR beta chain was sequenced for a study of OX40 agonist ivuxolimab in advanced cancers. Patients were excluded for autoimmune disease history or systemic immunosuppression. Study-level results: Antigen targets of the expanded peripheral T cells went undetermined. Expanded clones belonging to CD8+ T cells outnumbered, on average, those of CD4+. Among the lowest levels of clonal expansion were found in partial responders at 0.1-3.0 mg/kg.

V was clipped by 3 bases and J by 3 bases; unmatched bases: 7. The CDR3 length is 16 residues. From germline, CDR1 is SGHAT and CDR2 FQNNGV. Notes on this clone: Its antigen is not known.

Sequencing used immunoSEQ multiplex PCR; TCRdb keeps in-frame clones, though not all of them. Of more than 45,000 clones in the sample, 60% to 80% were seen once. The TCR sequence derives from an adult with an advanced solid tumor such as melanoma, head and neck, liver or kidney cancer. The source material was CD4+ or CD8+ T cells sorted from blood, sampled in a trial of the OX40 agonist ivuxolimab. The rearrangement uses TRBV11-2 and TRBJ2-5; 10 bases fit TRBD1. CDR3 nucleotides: TGTGCCAGCAGCTTCTTATCCGGGACAGGGGAAGAGACCCAGTACTTC. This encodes CASSFLSGTGEETQYF.